Presented here are 17 T cell receptor beta chains from one specimen sequenced in a study of OX40 agonist ivuxolimab in advanced cancers. Libraries were prepared by immunoSEQ multiplex PCR; TCRdb keeps only in-frame clonotypes and omits some of them. Among roughly 45,000 clones, 80% to 90% were seen once, and the ten largest hold around 7.8%. Sequenced here: CD4+ or CD8+ T cells sorted from blood, sampled in a trial of the OX40 agonist ivuxolimab. Receptor source: an adult with an advanced solid tumor such as melanoma, head and neck, liver or kidney cancer.

V and J are TRBV18 and TRBJ1-6; 9 bases line up with TRBD1. This CDR3 is 15 amino acids long. Germline assignment: CDR1 KGHSH and CDR2 LQKENI. The V gene end was trimmed by 2 bases and the J gene end by 9 bases; junction bases not matched to a gene: 5. The CDR3 sequence is CASSPLDRGGSPLHF. The CDR3 DNA sequence: TGTGCCAGCTCACCATTGGACAGGGGCGGTTCACCCCTCCACTTT.

This clone was observed a few times. The chain combines TRBV5-6 with TRBJ1-4, with a weak D call TRBD1 (6 bases). The CDR3 runs 16 residues. CDR1 and CDR2 (germline): SGHDT, YYEEEE. V was clipped by 6 bases and J by 2 bases, with 17 bases between them. DNA for the CDR3: TGTGCCAGCACCGAGTTAGGACAGACCACTAATGAAAAACTGTTTTTT. Protein sequence: CASTELGQTTNEKLFF.

This clone is judged medium-sized (0.01 to 0.1%). This rearrangement joins TRBV27 to TRBJ1-5; no firm D call. The CDR3 is 14 residues long. The ends were cut back, 3 bases at V and 7 bases at J, with 13 bases in the middle. The germline V gene has CDR1 MNHEY and CDR2 SMNVEV (reference sequence). CDR3 in amino acids: CASSFSGFGQPQHF. In nucleotides, the CDR3 is TGTGCCAGCAGTTTCTCCGGTTTTGGCCAGCCCCAGCATTTT.

The V gene is TRBV12-5, the J gene TRBJ2-1, with D possibly called TRBD1 or TRBD2 (5 bases each). CDR1 is LGHNT and CDR2 is FRNRAP in the germline V gene. V shed 1 base and J shed 7 bases, with 14 bases lying between them. The CDR3 runs to 15 residues. CDR3 region: CASGLGGSSGNEQFF. CDR3 DNA: TGTGCTAGTGGTTTGGGGGGGTCTTCAGGGAATGAGCAGTTCTTC. Filled out from reference TRBV12-5 and TRBJ2-1, the complete variable domain reads DARVTQTPRHKVTEMGQEVTMRCQPILGHNTVFWYRQTMMQGLELLAYFRNRAPLDDSGMPKDRFSAEMPDATLATLKIQPSEPRDSAVYFCASGLGGSSGNEQFFGPGTRLTVL.

This clone was seen a handful of times. The V gene is TRBV19, the J gene TRBJ2-3, with a weak D call TRBD1 (6 bases). V shed 3 bases and J shed 1 base, with 8 bases lying between them. CDR1 is LNHDA and CDR2 is SQIVND in the germline V gene (reference sequence). This CDR3 is built from 14 residues. The CDR3 DNA is TGTGCCAGTAGTATGAACAGGGGCACAGATACGCAGTATTTT. Its protein product is CASSMNRGTDTQYF.

V is TRBV2 and J is TRBJ2-5; the D gene is possibly TRBD1 (5 bases). The germline V gene encodes CDR1 SNHLY and CDR2 FYNNEI. The length of the CDR3 is 13 residues. V lost 7 bases and J 1 base, leaving 10 bases between the germline ends. CDR3 nucleotide sequence: TGTGCCAGCATAAGGGGTTCCCAAGAGACCCAGTACTTC. It codes for CASIRGSQETQYF.

The V and J genes are TRBV7-8 and TRBJ2-7, with D possibly TRBD1 on 6 matching bases. CDR1 SGHVS and CDR2 FQNEAQ come from the germline V gene. CDR3 size: 14 residues. The V gene lost 5 bases and the J gene lost 5 bases, with 16 bases spanning the gap. CDR3 nucleotides: TGTGCCAGCAGCCCATCAGGGGCTGAAGACGAGCAGTACTTC. Translation gives CASSPSGAEDEQYF. Combining the CDR3 with reference TRBV7-8 and TRBJ2-7 gives the whole variable domain GAGVSQSPRYKVAKRGQDVALRCDPISGHVSLFWYQQALGQGPEFLTYFQNEAQLDKSGLPSDRFFAERPEGSVSTLKIQRTQQEDSAVYLCASSPSGAEDEQYFGPGTRLTVT.

In regard to this clone: The same CDR3 can be traced to other DNA sequences in this sample. This rearrangement joins TRBV9 to TRBJ1-5; D gene unclear. The length of the CDR3 is 13 residues. V gave up 0 bases and J gave up 5 bases, with 6 bases separating them. The germline CDR1 and CDR2 sequences are SGDLS and YYNGEE. CDR3 sequence (DNA): TGTGCCAGCAGCGTAGATTTAGATCAGCCCCAGCATTTT. It translates to CASSVDLDQPQHF.

The rearrangement links TRBV7-2 to TRBJ1-3; 12 bases are a match to TRBD1. Germline CDR1 and CDR2: SGHTA and FQGNSA. V dropped 3 bases and J dropped 4; count of bases not matched to a gene: 4. There are 16 residues in the CDR3. CDR3 region: CASSLVGQGAGNTIYF. The CDR3 nucleotides read TGTGCCAGCAGCTTGGTGGGACAGGGGGCCGGAAACACCATATATTTT.

A few counts support this clone. The rearrangement links TRBV5-1 to TRBJ2-7; no definite D call. Trimming took 1 base from V and 0 from J, leaving 5 bases between them. CDR1 is SGHRS and CDR2 is YFSETQ in the germline V gene. This CDR3 comprises 13 residues. CDR3 DNA: TGCGCCAGCAGCTTGACCCTCTCCTACGAGCAGTACTTC. Its protein is CASSLTLSYEQYF.

This clone was detected only a few times. V is TRBV30 and J is TRBJ1-3; D not certain. Germline assignment: CDR1 GTSNPN and CDR2 SVGIG (reference sequence). This CDR3 comprises 12 residues. Trimming took 3 bases from V and 0 from J, leaving 3 bases between them. The CDR3 region is CAWRPSGNTIYF. CDR3 in DNA: TGTGCCTGGAGACCCTCTGGAAACACCATATATTTT.

The chain carries TRBV6-5 and TRBJ2-5, with a weak D call TRBD2 (7 bases). Trimming left V 0 bases short and J 4 bases short, with 15 bases between. The CDR3 extends over 16 amino acids. Germline assignment: CDR1 MNHEY and CDR2 SVGAGI. The CDR3 region has the DNA TGTGCCAGCAGTTACTCTTTGAAGGGGGGGACAGAGACCCAGTACTTC. It specifies CASSYSLKGGTETQYF.

The rearrangement uses TRBV9 and TRBJ2-3; 7 nucleotides line up with TRBD1. V trimming: 0 bases; J trimming: 1 base; junction bases outside the gene matches: 5. The CDR3 loop spans 16 amino acids. Germline values: CDR1 SGDLS, CDR2 YYNGEE. The CDR3 nucleotides are TGTGCCAGCAGCGTAGGACAGGGTATTGGCACAGATACGCAGTATTTT. As protein: CASSVGQGIGTDTQYF. Drawing the rest from reference TRBV9 and TRBJ2-3, the complete variable domain is DSGVTQTPKHLITATGQRVTLRCSPRSGDLSVYWYQQSLDQGLQFLIQYYNGEERAKGNILERFSAQQFPDLHSELNLSSLELGDSALYFCASSVGQGIGTDTQYFGPGTRLTVL.

The V call is TRBV18, the J call TRBJ2-2; weak D call: TRBD2 (6 bases). Germline V CDR1 and CDR2: KGHSH, LQKENI. CDR3 length: 17 residues. The V and J ends lost 4 bases and 3 bases respectively, with 18 bases between them. The CDR3 loop is CASSLSRESRDTGELFF. The CDR3, as DNA: TGTGCCAGCTCACTTTCCCGGGAGAGTCGGGACACCGGGGAGCTGTTTTTT.

The chain uses TRBV27 and TRBJ1-2; no reliable D call. Germline V gene lookup returns CDR1 MNHEY and CDR2 SMNVEV (reference sequence). The CDR3 has 14 residues. V was cut by 5 bases and J by 5 bases, with 15 bases left in between. The CDR3 sequence: CASSILRTAYGYTF. Here the CDR3 DNA reads TGTGCCAGCAGTATCCTCAGGACCGCTTATGGCTACACCTTC.

Turning to this clone: A read error may produce the germline difference seen at one junction end. The chain links TRBV6-5 to TRBJ2-5, with TRBD2 as a possible D gene (5 bases). The germline V gene has CDR1 MNHEY and CDR2 SVGAGI. This CDR3 has 16 amino acids. DNA of the CDR3: TGTGCCAGCAGTCACTCACCCTGGGCTGGAGGAGAGACCCAGTACTTC. This encodes CASSHSPWAGGETQYF.

V usage is TRBV5-1 and J usage is TRBJ2-7; D might be TRBD1 or TRBD2, each matching 5 bases. V was cut by 4 bases and J by 0 bases, with 11 bases left in between. Germline loops: CDR1 SGHRS, CDR2 YFSETQ. CDR3 length equals 14 residues. CDR3 nucleotide sequence: TGCGCCAGCAGCGGGGGAAGCAGCTCCTACGAGCAGTACTTC. Translated, it gives CASSGGSSSYEQYF.